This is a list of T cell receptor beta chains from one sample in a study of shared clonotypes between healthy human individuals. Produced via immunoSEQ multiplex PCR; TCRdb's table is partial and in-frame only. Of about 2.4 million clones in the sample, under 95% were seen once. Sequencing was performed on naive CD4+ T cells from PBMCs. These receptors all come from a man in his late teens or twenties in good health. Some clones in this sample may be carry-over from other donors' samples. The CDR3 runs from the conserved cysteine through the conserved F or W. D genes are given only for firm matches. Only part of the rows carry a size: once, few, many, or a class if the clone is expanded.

cdr3_nt: TGTGCCAGTGGTGGGCAGGGGTTTCCCAATGAGCAGTTCTTC
cdr3_aa: CASGGQGFPNEQFF
clone_size: -
v_call: TRBV19
j_call: TRBJ2-1
d_call: -

cdr3_nt: TGTGCCAGCAGCGCGGGACTAGCGGTTGCTGAGGGCACAGATACGCAGTATTTT
cdr3_aa: CASSAGLAVAEGTDTQYF
clone_size: -
v_call: TRBV5-4
j_call: TRBJ2-3
d_call: TRBD2

cdr3_nt: TGCAGCGTTGCGATTGGAGCGGGGAGTAGAGATACGCAGTATTTT
cdr3_aa: CSVAIGAGSRDTQYF
clone_size: -
v_call: TRBV29-1
j_call: TRBJ2-3
d_call: TRBD2

cdr3_nt: TGTGCCAGCAGCCCCTTAGCGGGAGGGTACGAGCAGTACTTC
cdr3_aa: CASSPLAGGYEQYF
clone_size: -
v_call: TRBV11-2
j_call: TRBJ2-7
d_call: TRBD2

cdr3_nt: TGTGCCATCAGTGGGGGGACAGGGAACACTGAAGCTTTCTTT
cdr3_aa: CAISGGTGNTEAFF
clone_size: -
v_call: TRBV10-3
j_call: TRBJ1-1
d_call: TRBD1

cdr3_nt: TGTGCCAGCAGTTTATGGTCCGGAAGCAATGAGCAGTTCTTC
cdr3_aa: CASSLWSGSNEQFF
clone_size: -
v_call: TRBV28
j_call: TRBJ2-1
d_call: -

cdr3_nt: TGTGCCAGCAGCCACCGACTAGCGGGAGTCCCCGGGGAGCTGTTTTTT
cdr3_aa: CASSHRLAGVPGELFF
clone_size: -
v_call: TRBV7-8
j_call: TRBJ2-2
d_call: TRBD2

cdr3_nt: TGTGCCAGCAGTTTACCGACCCCCGTAGGGCCCCAGCATTTT
cdr3_aa: CASSLPTPVGPQHF
clone_size: -
v_call: TRBV28
j_call: TRBJ1-5
d_call: -

cdr3_nt: TGTGCCAGCAGCCCAAGCTCCTCCTACGAGCAGTACTTC
cdr3_aa: CASSPSSSYEQYF
clone_size: -
v_call: TRBV5-5
j_call: TRBJ2-7
d_call: -

cdr3_nt: TGTGCCAGCATAGGGCGGGTCTCCTACGAGCAGTACTTC
cdr3_aa: CASIGRVSYEQYF
clone_size: -
v_call: TRBV28
j_call: TRBJ2-7
d_call: -

cdr3_nt: TGTGCCAGCAGGGGTTGGCGGGACCCGGACAATGAGCAGTTCTTC
cdr3_aa: CASRGWRDPDNEQFF
clone_size: -
v_call: TRBV6-4
j_call: TRBJ2-1
d_call: -

cdr3_nt: TGTGCCAGCAGCCCCGGATCAGGGAAATCCCTACAAGAGACCCAGTACTTC
cdr3_aa: CASSPGSGKSLQETQYF
clone_size: once
v_call: TRBV7-2
j_call: TRBJ2-5
d_call: -

cdr3_nt: TGTGCCAGCAGTTTCATTGCCTTGGGGACAGCCTTTTACAATGAGCAGTTCTTC
cdr3_aa: CASSFIALGTAFYNEQFF
clone_size: once
v_call: TRBV28
j_call: TRBJ2-1
d_call: TRBD1

cdr3_nt: TGTGCCACCAGCAGAGGGGCCCGAAATCAGCCCCAGCATTTT
cdr3_aa: CATSRGARNQPQHF
clone_size: -
v_call: TRBV15
j_call: TRBJ1-5
d_call: -

cdr3_nt: TGTGCCAGCAGCTCGGGAGAAATTGGTGAAAAACTGTTTTTT
cdr3_aa: CASSSGEIGEKLFF
clone_size: -
v_call: TRBV7-2
j_call: TRBJ1-4
d_call: -

cdr3_nt: TGTGCCAGCAGCCTCGTGGCTAGCGGGACCACAGATACGCAGTATTTT
cdr3_aa: CASSLVASGTTDTQYF
clone_size: -
v_call: TRBV11-2
j_call: TRBJ2-3
d_call: TRBD2

cdr3_nt: TGTGCCAGCTCACTTGGGACAGGCTTGAACACTGAAGCTTTCTTT
cdr3_aa: CASSLGTGLNTEAFF
clone_size: -
v_call: TRBV18
j_call: TRBJ1-1
d_call: TRBD1

cdr3_nt: TGTGCCATCAGTCACTCCACGGCGGGAGTTCATACGCAGTATTTT
cdr3_aa: CAISHSTAGVHTQYF
clone_size: -
v_call: TRBV10-3
j_call: TRBJ2-3
d_call: TRBD2

cdr3_nt: TGTGCCACCAGCAGAGAACAGTTTTTTACTGAAGCTTTCTTT
cdr3_aa: CATSREQFFTEAFF
clone_size: -
v_call: TRBV15
j_call: TRBJ1-1
d_call: -

cdr3_nt: TGCGCCAGCAGCAAAGCCCTTACAGGGGCCCTCCAAGAGACCCAGTACTTC
cdr3_aa: CASSKALTGALQETQYF
clone_size: -
v_call: TRBV5-1
j_call: TRBJ2-5
d_call: TRBD1

cdr3_nt: TGTGCCAGCAGCTTAAGGGGTTGGAGCACTAGCGGGAGCTTCTACGAGCAGTACTTC
cdr3_aa: CASSLRGWSTSGSFYEQYF
clone_size: -
v_call: TRBV7-9
j_call: TRBJ2-7
d_call: TRBD2

cdr3_nt: TGTGCCAGCAGCTCTCACAGGGACGAGCAGTACTTC
cdr3_aa: CASSSHRDEQYF
clone_size: -
v_call: TRBV5-4
j_call: TRBJ2-7
d_call: -

cdr3_nt: TGCGCCAGCAGCCAAGATGGGTTCTCTGGAAACACCATATATTTT
cdr3_aa: CASSQDGFSGNTIYF
clone_size: -
v_call: TRBV4-3
j_call: TRBJ1-3
d_call: -

cdr3_nt: TGTGCCAGCAGTTACTCGATTTCCGGGGGCGAGCAGTACTTC
cdr3_aa: CASSYSISGGEQYF
clone_size: once
v_call: TRBV6-5
j_call: TRBJ2-7
d_call: -

cdr3_nt: TGTGCCAGCAGCCAAGATCGGGCTAGAATCTACGAGCAGTACTTC
cdr3_aa: CASSQDRARIYEQYF
clone_size: -
v_call: TRBV4-2
j_call: TRBJ2-7
d_call: -

cdr3_nt: TGCGCCAGCAGCCTCGCAATAATTGGACAGGAGCGCTCTGGAAACACCATATATTTT
cdr3_aa: CASSLAIIGQERSGNTIYF
clone_size: -
v_call: TRBV4-1
j_call: TRBJ1-3
d_call: TRBD1

cdr3_nt: TGTGCCAGCAGTTTAAGACAGGGAGGACGTCAGTACTTC
cdr3_aa: CASSLRQGGRQYF
clone_size: -
v_call: TRBV27
j_call: TRBJ2-7
d_call: -

cdr3_nt: TGTGCCAGCAGCGTCCAGGGGGCGACTGAAGCTTTCTTT
cdr3_aa: CASSVQGATEAFF
clone_size: -
v_call: TRBV9
j_call: TRBJ1-1
d_call: TRBD1

cdr3_nt: TGTGCCAGCAGCTTTGGACCGAACTATGGCTACACCTTC
cdr3_aa: CASSFGPNYGYTF
clone_size: -
v_call: TRBV7-9
j_call: TRBJ1-2
d_call: -

cdr3_nt: TGTGCCAGCACAACTAGTCCATTCACCGGGGAGCTGTTTTTT
cdr3_aa: CASTTSPFTGELFF
clone_size: -
v_call: TRBV28
j_call: TRBJ2-2
d_call: -

cdr3_nt: TGTGCCAGCAGTCGCAGGGGCGAGCAGTACTTC
cdr3_aa: CASSRRGEQYF
clone_size: few
v_call: TRBV28
j_call: TRBJ2-7
d_call: -

cdr3_nt: TGTGCCAGCAGCTTGGCCTTTTTCGGGGAAGCTTTCTTT
cdr3_aa: CASSLAFFGEAFF
clone_size: -
v_call: TRBV5-6
j_call: TRBJ1-1
d_call: -

cdr3_nt: TGTGCCAGCAGCTTAAGCGGGAGGGAAGGGGAGACCCAGTACTTC
cdr3_aa: CASSLSGREGETQYF
clone_size: -
v_call: TRBV13
j_call: TRBJ2-5
d_call: TRBD2

cdr3_nt: TGTGCCAGCAGTGAGCTAGTCACAGGGGATTCACCCCTCCACTTT
cdr3_aa: CASSELVTGDSPLHF
clone_size: -
v_call: TRBV6-1
j_call: TRBJ1-6
d_call: TRBD1

cdr3_nt: TGCAGTGTTCGACGCGCAGATACGCAGTATTTT
cdr3_aa: CSVRRADTQYF
clone_size: -
v_call: TRBV20-1
j_call: TRBJ2-3
d_call: -

cdr3_nt: TGTGCCAGCAGCGTAGTAAGGACACTCTCTGGGGCCAACGTCCTGACTTTC
cdr3_aa: CASSVVRTLSGANVLTF
clone_size: -
v_call: TRBV9
j_call: TRBJ2-6
d_call: -

cdr3_nt: TGTGCCAGCAGCCAAGGAGGAAAGGGGCCTCCCTACGAGCAGTACTTC
cdr3_aa: CASSQGGKGPPYEQYF
clone_size: -
v_call: TRBV4-2
j_call: TRBJ2-7
d_call: -

cdr3_nt: TGTGCCAGCAGTCTAACGAGGGGAGTCAATGAGCAGTTCTTC
cdr3_aa: CASSLTRGVNEQFF
clone_size: -
v_call: TRBV6-5
j_call: TRBJ2-1
d_call: -

cdr3_nt: TGTGCCAGCAGTTTTATTTTGGTGGCTTCTAACAACAACTATGGCTACACCTTC
cdr3_aa: CASSFILVASNNNYGYTF
clone_size: -
v_call: TRBV28
j_call: TRBJ1-2
d_call: -

cdr3_nt: TGTGCCTGGAGTCGACTAGCGGGAGATTGGGTTGCCGGGGAGCTGTTTTTT
cdr3_aa: CAWSRLAGDWVAGELFF
clone_size: -
v_call: TRBV30
j_call: TRBJ2-2
d_call: TRBD2

cdr3_nt: TGTGCCAGCAGTTCGAGACGGGGGACGGGGGAGCAGTACTTC
cdr3_aa: CASSSRRGTGEQYF
clone_size: -
v_call: TRBV27
j_call: TRBJ2-7
d_call: -

cdr3_nt: TGTGCCTGGGAACAGGGAACGGCTGGAAACACCATATATTTT
cdr3_aa: CAWEQGTAGNTIYF
clone_size: -
v_call: TRBV30
j_call: TRBJ1-3
d_call: -

cdr3_nt: TGTGCCAGCAGCCAAGATAATAAAAACATTCAGTACTTC
cdr3_aa: CASSQDNKNIQYF
clone_size: -
v_call: TRBV14
j_call: TRBJ2-4
d_call: -

cdr3_nt: TGTGCCAGCAGTGTGGGGCACTTGAATTCACCCCTCCACTTT
cdr3_aa: CASSVGHLNSPLHF
clone_size: -
v_call: TRBV27
j_call: TRBJ1-6
d_call: -

cdr3_nt: TGTGCCAGCCTTACGCCTCGAATCAACAATGAGCAGTTCTTC
cdr3_aa: CASLTPRINNEQFF
clone_size: -
v_call: TRBV28
j_call: TRBJ2-1
d_call: -

cdr3_nt: TGTGCCAGCAGCGTAAGCGGGAGTCTCGCCTACAATGAGCAGTTCTTC
cdr3_aa: CASSVSGSLAYNEQFF
clone_size: -
v_call: TRBV9
j_call: TRBJ2-1
d_call: TRBD2

cdr3_nt: TGTGCCAGCAGACCAGGACAGGAGTACGAGCAGTACTTC
cdr3_aa: CASRPGQEYEQYF
clone_size: -
v_call: TRBV6-6
j_call: TRBJ2-7
d_call: TRBD1

cdr3_nt: TGCGCCAGCAGCCAAGACACGGCCTACGAGCAGTACTTC
cdr3_aa: CASSQDTAYEQYF
clone_size: -
v_call: TRBV4-1
j_call: TRBJ2-7
d_call: -

cdr3_nt: TGTGCCAGCACGGACGGGTGGGTGACACCCCAGCATTTT
cdr3_aa: CASTDGWVTPQHF
clone_size: -
v_call: TRBV2
j_call: TRBJ1-5
d_call: -

cdr3_nt: TGTGCCAGCAGCGAAGTCCTCAGGGTCGACTATGGCTACACCTTC
cdr3_aa: CASSEVLRVDYGYTF
clone_size: few
v_call: TRBV4-2
j_call: TRBJ1-2
d_call: -

cdr3_nt: TGTGCCAGCAGTTACTCTGTTGACAGTGTTTACGAGCAGTACTTC
cdr3_aa: CASSYSVDSVYEQYF
clone_size: -
v_call: TRBV6-6
j_call: TRBJ2-7
d_call: -

cdr3_nt: TGTGCCAGCAGCTTGGACGTATTCGCCGGGGAGCTGTTTTTT
cdr3_aa: CASSLDVFAGELFF
clone_size: -
v_call: TRBV5-4
j_call: TRBJ2-2
d_call: -

cdr3_nt: TGTGCCAGCAGTGACCGTACGTGGGGGACCCCTCTTGTCGAGCAGTACTTC
cdr3_aa: CASSDRTWGTPLVEQYF
clone_size: -
v_call: TRBV28
j_call: TRBJ2-7
d_call: -